This entry lists 19 T cell receptor beta chains sequenced from one sample in a study of T cells after yellow fever vaccination. TCRdb re-derived calls from the 5' RACE reads in MiXCR, one entry per CDR3 protein. Of around 250,000 distinct CDR3 sequences listed, about 7% are singletons. Source: CD4+ T cells sorted from PBMCs, taken 15 days after the yellow fever booster vaccination. Source of these receptors: a man aged 25 to 40 who received the YFV17D yellow fever vaccine.

At least ten counts were recorded for this clonotype. This rearrangement joins TRBV5-1 to TRBJ2-4; the D is unclear. The V gene lost 5 bases and the J gene lost 6 bases, with 12 bases spanning the gap. Germline V lookup: CDR1 SGHRS, CDR2 YFSETQ. The CDR3 runs to 13 residues. Here the CDR3 DNA reads TGCGCCAGCAGTTCGAGAGGTTCAAACATTCAGTACTTC. It yields the protein CASSSRGSNIQYF.

The gene calls are TRBV12-3 or TRBV12-4 and TRBJ2-6, with D possibly matching TRBD2 (5 bases). The CDR3 extends over 18 amino acids. V shed 7 bases and J shed 0 bases, with 19 bases lying between them. The CDR3 sequence is CASTDRRRGISGANVLTF. CDR3 coding DNA: TGTGCCAGCACTGACCGGAGACGGGGAATCTCTGGGGCCAACGTCCTGACTTTC.

This clonotype was observed a handful of times. This chain connects TRBV20-1 to TRBJ2-3; 13 bases line up with TRBD2. J was trimmed by 6 bases and V by 4 bases; bases with no gene match: 7. This CDR3 has 15 residues. Germline CDR1 reads DFQATT; CDR2 reads SNEGSKA (reference sequence). Written as DNA, the CDR3 is TGCAGTGCTAAAGGACTAGCGGGAGTAGGGGATACGCAGTATTTT. Protein: CSAKGLAGVGDTQYF.

Many counts were recorded for this clonotype. This sequence joins TRBV3-1 and TRBJ1-1; no firm D call. V lost 2 bases and J 3 bases, leaving 10 bases between the germline ends. The CDR3 covers 14 residues. Germline CDR1 is LGHDT and CDR2 is YNNKEL (reference sequence). The CDR3 loop reads CASSQKMSDTEAFF. CDR3 DNA sequence: TGTGCCAGCAGCCAAAAAATGTCGGACACTGAAGCTTTCTTT.

This clonotype occurred many times. V and J are TRBV7-9 and TRBJ1-1; 7 bases fit TRBD1. This CDR3 has 14 residues. The V and J ends lost 5 bases and 4 bases, in that order; junction bases with no gene match: 7. The V gene's germline CDR1 is SEHNR and CDR2 FQNEAQ (reference sequence). CDR3 in amino acids: CASSEGQQGTEAFF. CDR3 in DNA: TGTGCCAGCAGCGAGGGACAGCAGGGCACTGAAGCTTTCTTT.

This clonotype was detected only a few times. The chain recombines TRBV5-1 with TRBJ2-2, with TRBD2 identical over 13 bases. Germline trimming cut 3 bases from V and 6 bases from J; bases unmatched to any gene: 5. Germline values: CDR1 SGHRS, CDR2 YFSETQ. The CDR3 contains 16 residues. The CDR3 DNA reads as TGCGCCAGCAGCTCGGGACTAGCGGGAAGGGCCGGGGAGCTGTTTTTT. Protein product: CASSSGLAGRAGELFF.

This rearrangement joins TRBV7-2 to TRBJ1-6, with 9 bases lining up with TRBD1. Germline V gives CDR1 SGHTA, CDR2 FQGNSA. V dropped 4 bases and J dropped 9; count of bases not matched to a gene: 7. The CDR3 spans 15 residues. The CDR3 sequence: CASSSQTGGPSPLHF. The CDR3 bases are TGTGCCAGCAGCTCCCAGACAGGGGGTCCTTCACCCCTCCACTTT.

This clonotype has only a few counts. J is TRBJ2-5 and V is TRBV4-3; D call uncertain. V shed 6 bases and J shed 2 bases, with 10 bases lying between them. Per germline, CDR1 LGHNA and CDR2 YSLEER. The CDR3 loop spans 13 amino acids. In DNA form, the CDR3 reads TGCGCCAGCAGTCAGGACCTTCAAGAGACCCAGTACTTC. Translating gives CASSQDLQETQYF.

In its sample, this clonotype was seen a few times. This chain joins TRBV7-2 and TRBJ2-7; the match to TRBD1 covers 7 bases. V shed 2 bases, J shed 0 bases, and the junction held 4 bases outside the gene matches. The germline CDR1 and CDR2 sequences are SGHTA and FQGNSA. The CDR3 has 15 residues. The CDR3 is CASSLRQGISYEQYF. Written as DNA, the CDR3 is TGTGCCAGCAGCTTAAGACAGGGAATCTCCTACGAGCAGTACTTC.

This clonotype was seen repeatedly, ten times or more. V is TRBV14 and J is TRBJ2-7, with no clear D. This CDR3 region has 13 residues. Germline values: CDR1 SGHDN, CDR2 FVKESK. V lost 3 bases and J lost 7, with 13 bases in between. The CDR3 DNA follows: TGTGCCAGCAGCCAGGCCTTGATGAGGGAGCAGTACTTC. This encodes CASSQALMREQYF.

This clonotype was detected only a few times. The chain carries TRBV6-1 and TRBJ1-5; no definite D call. The CDR3 runs to 13 residues. Germline V gene data show CDR1 as MNHNS and CDR2 as SASEGT. The V end was cut by 6 bases, the J end by 4 bases, with 10 bases between. Here the CDR3 reads CASRSTPNQPQHF. The CDR3, as DNA: TGTGCCAGCAGGTCCACTCCAAATCAGCCCCAGCATTTT.

This clonotype was found a few times. The V gene is TRBV6-2 or TRBV6-3, the J gene TRBJ2-7; D is unclear. Looked up from germline, CDR1 is MNHEY and CDR2 is SVGEGT. CDR3 length: 13 residues. V lost 1 base and J lost 3, with 7 bases in between. The CDR3, as DNA: TGTGCCAGCAGTTACTACCCAAACTACGAGCAGTACTTC. This translates into CASSYYPNYEQYF.

Ten or more counts support this clonotype. The chain links TRBV28 to TRBJ2-5, with 13 bases aligning to TRBD2. The CDR3 totals 18 residues. The trim removed 4 bases at V and 4 bases at J, leaving 12 bases unmatched. The germline V gene has CDR1 MDHEN and CDR2 SYDVKM. CDR3 region: CASSSSPGLAGDGETQYF. Written as DNA, the CDR3 is TGTGCCAGCAGTTCGTCGCCCGGACTAGCGGGAGATGGAGAGACCCAGTACTTC.

Many counts were recorded for this clonotype. DNA for the CDR3: TGCGCCAGCAGCTTGCGGCAGCAAGAGACCCAGTACTTC. Amino acids: CASSLRQQETQYF. The chain combines TRBV5-1 with TRBJ2-5; D gene ambiguous. Germline CDR1 SGHRS, CDR2 YFSETQ. The CDR3 sequence is 13 residues long. V was clipped by 1 base and J by 2 bases, with 6 bases between them.

The V gene is TRBV6-2 or TRBV6-3, the J gene TRBJ2-4, with D unclear. CDR1 and CDR2 from the germline V gene are MNHEY and SVGEGT. Between the trimmed V and J ends, which lost 10 bases and 6 bases, there was a span of 10 bases. The CDR3 has 11 amino acids. The CDR3: CATGSPNIQYF. The CDR3 bases are TGTGCCACCGGCTCCCCAAACATTCAGTACTTC.

This clonotype was observed at least ten times. This chain joins TRBV20-1 and TRBJ2-7; tentative D call: TRBD1 (6 bases). The V end was cut by 4 bases, the J end by 5 bases, with 21 bases between. The CDR3 length is 15 residues. Germline V gene sequence: CDR1 DFQATT, CDR2 SNEGSKA (reference sequence). CDR3 amino acids: CSATQSTAGVNEQYF. The CDR3 DNA is TGCAGTGCTACCCAGAGTACGGCAGGGGTGAACGAGCAGTACTTC.

This clonotype was counted at least ten times. V usage is TRBV20-1 and J usage is TRBJ1-1; 10 bases agree with TRBD1. V lost 4 bases, J lost 7 bases, and 9 bases stayed unmatched. The CDR3 spans 14 residues. Per the germline V gene, CDR1 is DFQATT and CDR2 is SNEGSKA (reference sequence). CDR3 nucleotides: TGCAGTGCTAAGGCCGGGACAGGGGTCGGTGAAGCTTTCTTT. It is translated as CSAKAGTGVGEAFF.

The chain uses TRBV2 and TRBJ2-7; D might be TRBD2 (5 bases). CDR1 and CDR2 (germline): SNHLY, FYNNEI. The CDR3 runs 14 residues. Trimming took 2 bases from V and 0 from J, leaving 8 bases between them. CDR3 residues: CASSERESSYEQYF. The CDR3 DNA reads TGTGCCAGCAGTGAACGGGAAAGCTCCTACGAGCAGTACTTC.

The rearrangement uses TRBV7-2 and TRBJ2-7, with a weak D call TRBD1 (5 bases). Deletions cut 2 bases from V and 2 bases from J, with 13 bases between. CDR1 and CDR2 from the germline V gene are SGHTA and FQGNSA. This CDR3 has 15 amino acids. The CDR3 loop reads CASSLSRQGPYEQYF. CDR3 nucleotides: TGTGCCAGCAGCTTAAGTCGGCAGGGTCCCTACGAGCAGTACTTC. Full variable domain (missing parts from reference TRBV7-2 and TRBJ2-7): GAGVSQSPSNKVTEKGKDVELRCDPISGHTALYWYRQSLGQGLEFLIYFQGNSAPDKSGLPSDRFSAERTGGSVSTLTIQRTQQEDSAVYLCASSLSRQGPYEQYFGPGTRLTVT.